Each of the 27 T cell receptor beta chains below was sequenced from the same sample in a study of T cells after yellow fever vaccination (dated by TCRdb to about 2019). Read against the paper, the sample's treatment or condition label means: live attenuated yellow fever vaccine strain. Libraries were made using 5' RACE. Data came from an Illumina HiSeq 2500. TCRdb reanalyzed the raw reads on its own, using fastp at Q25 for trimming and MiXCR for clone calling, and kept in-frame beta chains. Duplicate CDR3 protein sequences are folded into a single record with the most common DNA and genes. Here the sample has about 300,000 distinct CDR3 sequences; approximately 7% occur a single time. The top ten clones comprise around 17% of the sample. This specimen consisted of PBMCs, obtained around 45 days after the first yellow fever vaccination. The receptor source for this set is a man between 18 and 29 years old who received the YFV17D yellow fever vaccine.

A few counts support this clonotype. This chain connects TRBV27 to TRBJ1-2, with a tentative D call TRBD1 (6 bases). This CDR3 has 15 residues. From germline, CDR1 is MNHEY and CDR2 SMNVEV (reference sequence). Trimming shortened V by 6 bases and J by 7 bases, and 21 bases separated the two germline ends. In DNA form, the CDR3 reads TGTGCCAGCAGGACAGGAGTAGACGATTTCCGTGGCTACACCTTC. Encoded protein: CASRTGVDDFRGYTF.

The V gene is TRBV29-1, the J gene TRBJ2-3; maybe TRBD2 (6 bases). The CDR3 totals 13 residues. Germline loops: CDR1 SQVTM, CDR2 ANQGSEA. V lost 6 bases and J 3 bases, leaving 13 bases between the germline ends. CDR3 DNA: TGCAGCGTGGCGCGGGGCCGTACAGATACGCAGTATTTT. It yields the protein CSVARGRTDTQYF.

This chain connects TRBV4-3 to TRBJ1-5, with unresolved D. The CDR3 runs to 16 residues. Germline V gives CDR1 LGHNA, CDR2 YSLEER. V lost 0 bases and J 0 bases, leaving 9 bases between the germline ends. The CDR3 loop reads CASSQDFGHSNQPQHF. CDR3 coding DNA: TGCGCCAGCAGCCAAGATTTCGGCCATAGCAATCAGCCCCAGCATTTT.

The CDR3 loop is CASRFGTGEETQYF. Here the CDR3 DNA reads TGCGCCAGCAGGTTCGGGACAGGTGAAGAGACCCAGTACTTC. This chain links TRBV5-1 with TRBJ2-5; the match to TRBD1 covers 8 bases. The CDR3 is 14 residues long. CDR1 and CDR2 (germline): SGHRS, YFSETQ. The trim removed 5 bases at V and 3 bases at J, leaving 6 bases unmatched.

This clonotype was detected only a few times. The chain combines TRBV7-2 with TRBJ2-7; D is perhaps TRBD2 (5 bases). Trimming removed 6 bases from V and 11 bases from J, with 14 bases in between. The CDR3 extends over 11 amino acids. Germline assignment: CDR1 SGHTA and CDR2 FQGNSA. CDR3 region: CASSRPPGEYF. In DNA form, the CDR3 reads TGTGCCAGCAGTCGGCCTCCCGGGGAGTACTTC.

This chain links TRBV29-1 with TRBJ2-1; D gene uncertain. This CDR3 has 15 amino acids. Germline V gene data show CDR1 as SQVTM and CDR2 as ANQGSEA. The V and J ends lost 2 bases and 1 base respectively, with 12 bases between them. In nucleotides, the CDR3 is TGCAGCGTTGAAATCCGGCACACATCCTACAATGAGCAGTTCTTC. It translates to CSVEIRHTSYNEQFF.

In its sample, this clonotype was seen a few times. This sequence joins TRBV24-1 and TRBJ2-2; unclear D gene. The germline CDR1 and CDR2 sequences are KGHDR and SFDVKD. The CDR3 has 15 amino acids. The germline V and J ends were trimmed by 1 base and 10 bases, with 15 bases remaining between them. The CDR3 region has the DNA TGTGCCACCAGTGATTTAGGCGTTGGGGTCGCGGAGCTGTTTTTT. Its protein is CATSDLGVGVAELFF.

This clonotype was detected ten times or more. This chain connects TRBV7-6 to TRBJ2-3; no reliable D call. The CDR3 runs to 14 residues. CDR1 is SGHVS, CDR2 FNYEAQ, per germline. V was pared by 0 bases and J by 4 bases, with 8 bases between. CDR3 sequence (DNA): TGTGCCAGCAGCTTAGCAGGCGCTTCAGATACGCAGTATTTT. Amino acid sequence: CASSLAGASDTQYF.

The table lists this clonotype with a few counts. The gene calls are TRBV7-2 and TRBJ2-2; D is undetermined. CDR1 SGHTA and CDR2 FQGNSA come from the germline V gene. The CDR3 consists of 15 residues. The V end was cut by 5 bases, the J end by 7 bases, with 17 bases between. CDR3 sequence reads: CASSLRPVGFGELFF. The CDR3 DNA sequence: TGTGCCAGCAGCCTCCGACCCGTTGGGTTCGGGGAGCTGTTTTTT. Drawing the rest from reference TRBV7-2 and TRBJ2-2, the complete variable domain is GAGVSQSPSNKVTEKGKDVELRCDPISGHTALYWYRQSLGQGLEFLIYFQGNSAPDKSGLPSDRFSAERTGGSVSTLTIQRTQQEDSAVYLCASSLRPVGFGELFFGEGSRLTVL.

The sample holds a few counts of this clonotype. The V call is TRBV7-2, the J call TRBJ2-1; perhaps TRBD2 as D (6 bases). This CDR3 region has 15 residues. Germline CDR1 reads SGHTA; CDR2 reads FQGNSA. V was trimmed by 7 bases and J by 1 base, leaving 14 bases between them. Written as DNA, the CDR3 is TGTGCCAGCATCCCCGGGACTGGGTCCTACAATGAGCAGTTCTTC. Amino acid sequence: CASIPGTGSYNEQFF.

This clonotype was observed at least ten times. This chain joins TRBV7-2 and TRBJ2-1, with 10 positions matching TRBD1. The CDR3 spans 15 residues. V gave up 5 bases and J gave up 2 bases; unmatched junction bases: 3. Per the germline V gene, CDR1 is SGHTA and CDR2 is FQGNSA. This chain's CDR3 is CASSADRGTYNEQFF. The DNA for the CDR3 is TGTGCCAGCAGCGCGGACAGGGGGACCTACAATGAGCAGTTCTTC.

In this sample, this clonotype turned up many times. The V gene is TRBV21-1, the J gene TRBJ1-1; the D segment call TRBD1 is taken from the table without a DNA check. TRBV21-1 is tagged as a pseudogene. This CDR3 has 14 residues. The CDR3 is CASSKSRGDTEAFF. In DNA, the CDR3 is TGTGCCAGCAGCAAATCAAGGGGTGACACTGAAGCTTTCTTT.

This clonotype has more than one count but fewer than ten. The gene calls are TRBV4-2 and TRBJ1-4, with D possibly matching TRBD1 (6 bases). Looked up from germline, CDR1 is LGHNA and CDR2 is YNFKEQ. The CDR3 runs to 18 residues. V gave up 1 base and J gave up 8 bases, with 23 bases separating them. CDR3 sequence reads: CASSQVGGLGGPGEKLFF. The CDR3 region has the DNA TGTGCCAGCAGCCAAGTTGGTGGGTTGGGGGGGCCCGGGGAAAAACTGTTTTTT.

The V gene is TRBV15, the J gene TRBJ1-1, with D unclear. From germline, CDR1 is LNHNV and CDR2 YYDKDF (reference sequence). The germline V and J ends were trimmed by 0 bases and 0 bases, with 8 bases remaining between them. The CDR3 consists of 15 residues. In nucleotides, the CDR3 is TGTGCCACCAGCAGAGATCGGGGATTGAACACTGAAGCTTTCTTT. It specifies CATSRDRGLNTEAFF.

This clonotype was counted a few times. V is TRBV11-2 and J is TRBJ2-7; tentatively, D is TRBD2 (6 bases). Germline loops: CDR1 SGHAT, CDR2 FQNNGV. V was cut by 5 bases and J by 5 bases, with 16 bases left in between. The CDR3 has 14 amino acids. The DNA for the CDR3 is TGTGCCAGCAGCCCCGGGAGAGGTCTCCACGAGCAGTACTTC. It codes for CASSPGRGLHEQYF.

This chain uses TRBV12-3 or TRBV12-4 with TRBJ1-5, with a possible D match to TRBD1 (6 bases). The germline V and J ends were trimmed by 6 bases and 0 bases, with 15 bases remaining between them. The CDR3 length is 16 residues. The CDR3 reads CASSSRTAYSNQPQHF. DNA for the CDR3: TGTGCCAGCAGCTCGCGGACAGCCTATAGCAATCAGCCCCAGCATTTT.

This clonotype was recorded at least ten times. J is TRBJ1-2 and V is TRBV7-2; no reliable D call. The germline V gene has CDR1 SGHTA and CDR2 FQGNSA. Between the trimmed V and J ends, which lost 3 bases and 3 bases, there was a span of 5 bases. This CDR3 region has 12 residues. CDR3: CASSFQDYGYTF. DNA for the CDR3: TGTGCCAGCAGCTTCCAGGACTATGGCTACACCTTC.

This clonotype was detected only a few times. The V and J genes are TRBV20-1 and TRBJ1-1; D remains unclear. This CDR3 comprises 13 residues. Germline V gene data show CDR1 as DFQATT and CDR2 as SNEGSKA (reference sequence). The V gene lost 2 bases and the J gene lost 2 bases, with 9 bases spanning the gap. CDR3 DNA sequence: TGCAGTGCTAGAAACAGCAGAAACACTGAAGCTTTCTTT. Translation: CSARNSRNTEAFF.

CDR3 sequence reads: CASSGTSYF. The CDR3 region has the DNA TGTGCCAGCAGTGGGACGTCGTATTTT. This chain connects TRBV7-9 to TRBJ2-3; D tentatively reads TRBD1 or TRBD2 (5 bases each). This CDR3 has 9 amino acids. V was trimmed by 6 bases and J by 14 bases, leaving 9 bases between them. Germline V gene sequence: CDR1 SEHNR, CDR2 FQNEAQ (reference sequence).

This clonotype was seen a handful of times. The chain joins TRBV10-3 to TRBJ1-2; 7 bases are a match to TRBD1. Germline trimming cut 6 bases from V and 0 bases from J; bases unmatched to any gene: 4. Germline CDR1 is ENHRY and CDR2 is SYGVKD. The CDR3 totals 14 residues. DNA for the CDR3: TGTGCCATCAGCCCAGACAGGGCTAACTATGGCTACACCTTC. This translates into CAISPDRANYGYTF.

Ten or more counts support this clonotype. The gene calls are TRBV7-9 and TRBJ1-1; maybe TRBD1 (5 bases). Trimming took off 8 bases at V and 3 bases at J, with 22 bases between the two ends. Germline CDR1 SEHNR, CDR2 FQNEAQ (reference sequence). This CDR3 spans 16 amino acids. The CDR3 region has the DNA TGTGCCAGCGGCCTCTTACTAGGGATGGGGCACACTGAAGCTTTCTTT. It specifies CASGLLLGMGHTEAFF.

This clonotype appeared many times. V and J are TRBV7-9 and TRBJ2-4, with 7 bases that match TRBD2. V shed 5 bases and J 7 bases; nucleotides not matched to a gene: 8. This CDR3 is 14 amino acids long. Per germline, CDR1 SEHNR and CDR2 FQNEAQ (reference sequence). The CDR3 spells CASSPKRGPNIQYF. CDR3 coding DNA: TGTGCCAGCAGCCCAAAGCGGGGTCCGAACATTCAGTACTTC.

This clonotype was seen many times. The V and J genes are TRBV12-3 or TRBV12-4 and TRBJ1-1, with D perhaps matching TRBD1 (5 bases). The V end was cut by 3 bases, the J end by 1 base, with 9 bases between. This CDR3 has 14 residues. As DNA, the CDR3 is TGTGCCAGCAGTTTTCAGGGAACGAACACTGAAGCTTTCTTT. This translates into CASSFQGTNTEAFF.

This clonotype was observed a few times. The genes are TRBV15 and TRBJ2-7; D gene ambiguous. Trimming removed 0 bases at V and 2 bases at J, with 11 bases between. The CDR3 has 15 amino acids. CDR1 is LNHNV, CDR2 YYDKDF, per germline (reference sequence). The CDR3 DNA reads TGTGCCACCAGCAGAGATGGTTGGATAACCTACGAGCAGTACTTC. Protein product: CATSRDGWITYEQYF.

The chain employs TRBV7-9 and TRBJ2-1, with 7 bases identical to TRBD2. CDR1 is SEHNR, CDR2 FQNEAQ, per germline (reference sequence). V lost 3 bases, J lost 4 bases, and 6 bases stayed unmatched. The CDR3 runs 15 residues. CDR3 protein: CASSFGRGTYNEQFF. DNA for the CDR3: TGTGCCAGCAGCTTCGGGCGGGGGACTTACAATGAGCAGTTCTTC.

This clonotype was seen a handful of times. The rearrangement joins TRBV4-3 to TRBJ1-6, with D unresolved. Trimming pared 3 bases from V and 9 bases from J, leaving 15 bases between. The CDR3 contains 15 residues. Germline CDR1 and CDR2: LGHNA and YSLEER. The CDR3 sequence: CASSQYWTEGSPLHF. In nucleotides, the CDR3 is TGCGCCAGCAGCCAGTACTGGACCGAGGGTTCACCCCTCCACTTT.

This clonotype showed up just a few times. The chain joins TRBV20-1 to TRBJ2-3; no clear D gene. This CDR3 spans 13 amino acids. V lost 3 bases to trimming and J lost 6 bases, with 13 bases between them. CDR1 DFQATT and CDR2 SNEGSKA come from the germline V gene (reference sequence). Here the CDR3 reads CSARNSLLDTQYF. CDR3 nucleotide sequence: TGCAGTGCTAGGAACAGCCTCCTGGATACGCAGTATTTT.